The 27 T cell receptor beta chains given below trace back to one sample, sequenced in a study of vaccination and CD4 T cells after COVID-19. An Oncomine TCR Beta short-read assay was used to sequence the DNA from cultured CD4+ T cells. After culture, CD4+ T cells served as the source for genomic DNA extraction. TCRdb redid the calling of the PCR reads with MiXCR, one entry per CDR3 protein. Of roughly 9,100 distinct CDR3 sequences in the sample, less than 55% were seen once. Treatment indicated: approximately 10-day PBMC culture with coronavirus spike peptide pools or control peptides (ViraFEST assay). Gathered ahead of the COVID-19 pandemic (2011-2018) were the CD4+ T cells of the unexposed donor. No antigen has been identified for these receptors. The material sequenced was CD4+ T cells from blood, cultured in vitro. The receptors derive from a human donor in good health.

This clonotype was seen a single time. The chain recombines TRBV28 with TRBJ1-4; TRBD1 might be the D (5 bases). There are 12 residues in the CDR3. Germline CDR1 reads MDHEN; CDR2 reads SYDVKM. Deletions cut 8 bases from V and 14 bases from J, with 18 bases between. In DNA form, the CDR3 reads TGTGCCAGCGATTGGGCGAGACAGATGCTGTTTTTT. Encoded protein: CASDWARQMLFF.

This clonotype was seen a few times. V and J are TRBV20-1 and TRBJ1-2, with a possible D match to TRBD1 (6 bases). Per germline, CDR1 DFQATT and CDR2 SNEGSKA (reference sequence). The CDR3 sequence is 13 residues long. Trimming took 6 bases from V and 8 from J, leaving 19 bases between them. CDR3 residues: CSAVVWTEGGYTF. DNA for the CDR3: TGCAGTGCCGTTGTGTGGACAGAGGGAGGCTACACCTTC.

The chain links TRBV27 to TRBJ2-1; perhaps TRBD2 as D (6 bases). Trimming took off 6 bases at V and 8 bases at J, with 11 bases between the two ends. Germline values: CDR1 MNHEY, CDR2 SMNVEV (reference sequence). The CDR3 has 12 amino acids. The DNA for the CDR3 is TGTGCCAGCAGGGGACTCGCGGATGAGCAGTTCTTC. Its translation: CASRGLADEQFF.

The J gene is TRBJ1-1, the V gene TRBV7-2, with no clear D. CDR1 is SGHTA, CDR2 FQGNSA, per germline. The CDR3 extends over 14 amino acids. The ends were cut back, 1 base at V and 5 bases at J, with 11 bases in the middle. For the CDR3, the DNA is TGTGCCAGCAGCTTAGGGGTGGGCCAGACTGAAGCTTTCTTT. It is translated as CASSLGVGQTEAFF.

This clonotype has only a few counts. Here the CDR3 DNA reads TGCGCCAGCAGTCAAAGGTCCTACGAGCAGTACTTC. This sequence encodes CASSQRSYEQYF. The V call is TRBV23-1, the J call TRBJ2-7, with D hard to call. TRBV23-1 is given ORF status, its function remaining uncertain. The CDR3 covers 12 residues. Trimming shortened V by 2 bases and J by 1 base, and 3 bases separated the two germline ends.

The CDR3 region has the DNA TGTGCCAGCAGTGAGGGCACAGGTTACAGCAATCAGCCCCAGCATTTT. It is translated as CASSEGTGYSNQPQHF. V and J are TRBV25-1 and TRBJ1-5, with D possibly TRBD1 on 5 matching bases. V dropped 3 bases and J dropped 1 base, with 13 bases sitting between them. The V gene's germline CDR1 is MGHDK and CDR2 SYGVNS. The CDR3 runs 16 residues. Supplemented by reference TRBV25-1 and TRBJ1-5, the full variable domain reads EADIYQTPRYLVIGTGKKITLECSQTMGHDKMYWYQQDPGMELHLIHYSYGVNSTEKGDLSSESTVSRIRTEHFPLTLESARPSHTSQYLCASSEGTGYSNQPQHFGDGTRLSIL.

The chain uses TRBV5-6 and TRBJ1-3; TRBD1 aligns across 7 bases. J gave up 2 bases and V 3 bases, and 11 bases lay outside the gene matches. Germline CDR1 SGHDT, CDR2 YYEEEE. The CDR3 has 17 residues. For the CDR3, the DNA is TGTGCCAGCAGCTGGACCGGGACAGTACCGGCTGGAAACACCATATATTTT. Residues: CASSWTGTVPAGNTIYF. Filled out from reference TRBV5-6 and TRBJ1-3, the complete variable domain reads DAGVTQSPTHLIKTRGQQVTLRCSPKSGHDTVSWYQQALGQGPQFIFQYYEEEERQRGNFPDRFSGHQFPNYSSELNVNALLLGDSALYLCASSWTGTVPAGNTIYFGEGSWLTVV.

This chain connects TRBV28 to TRBJ2-1; TRBD2 might be the D (6 bases). The germline V and J ends were trimmed by 6 bases and 3 bases, with 15 bases remaining between them. This CDR3 region has 15 residues. Looked up from germline, CDR1 is MDHEN and CDR2 is SYDVKM. The CDR3 bases are TGTGCCAGCAGGTCTCTGGGAGGAGGCTACAATGAGCAGTTCTTC. This gives the protein CASRSLGGGYNEQFF.

The chain has TRBV28 and TRBJ1-4; the D gene is possibly TRBD1 (6 bases). Looked up from germline, CDR1 is MDHEN and CDR2 is SYDVKM. V shed 7 bases and J shed 7 bases, with 19 bases lying between them. The CDR3 is 15 residues long. CDR3 in amino acids: CASTNGAGGREKLFF. The CDR3 nucleotides read TGTGCCAGCACCAATGGGGCTGGGGGCCGTGAAAAACTGTTTTTT.

This clonotype was detected a few times. The chain employs TRBV20-1 and TRBJ2-7; no definite D call. The V gene lost 0 bases and the J gene lost 5 bases, with 8 bases spanning the gap. Germline assignment: CDR1 DFQATT and CDR2 SNEGSKA (reference sequence). This CDR3 comprises 12 residues. The CDR3 DNA is TGCAGTGCTAGAGACCCGGACCACGAGCAGTACTTC. Translation gives CSARDPDHEQYF.

The V and J genes are TRBV5-1 and TRBJ2-7; D may correspond to TRBD1 or TRBD2 (6 bases each). Trimming removed 1 base from V and 0 bases from J, with 14 bases in between. CDR3 length: 16 residues. Germline V gene data show CDR1 as SGHRS and CDR2 as YFSETQ. CDR3 in DNA: TGCGCCAGCAGCTTGACGAGGGGGGACGCCTCCTACGAGCAGTACTTC. It translates to CASSLTRGDASYEQYF.

The table lists this clonotype with a few counts. The J gene is TRBJ1-5, the V gene TRBV6-2 or TRBV6-3; D might be TRBD1 (5 bases). Per the germline V gene, CDR1 is MNHEY and CDR2 is SVGEGT. The CDR3 loop spans 13 amino acids. Between the trimmed V and J ends, which lost 6 bases and 6 bases, there was a span of 12 bases. This CDR3 reads CASRERGGQPQHF. In nucleotides, the CDR3 is TGTGCCAGCAGAGAGAGGGGAGGTCAGCCCCAGCATTTT.

This sequence joins TRBV28 and TRBJ1-1, with a tentative D call TRBD1 (5 bases). V was pared by 6 bases and J by 3 bases, with 17 bases between. The CDR3 contains 15 residues. Germline-derived CDR1 and CDR2 are MDHEN and SYDVKM. The CDR3 nucleotides are TGTGCCAGCAGCGAGCGGGGGGTTCGGTACACTGAAGCTTTCTTT. It specifies CASSERGVRYTEAFF.

The chain joins TRBV7-2 to TRBJ1-2; no clear D gene. V lost 5 bases, J lost 5 bases, and 21 bases lay in between. Germline V lookup: CDR1 SGHTA, CDR2 FQGNSA. This CDR3 has 16 amino acids. CDR3 amino acids: CASSPDRASEQYGYTF. The CDR3, as DNA: TGTGCCAGCAGCCCCGATCGGGCCAGCGAACAATATGGCTACACCTTC.

The chain carries TRBV24-1 and TRBJ1-1, with TRBD1 matching 8 bases. There are 14 residues in the CDR3. Trimming cost V 9 bases and J 4 bases; bases outside gene matches: 9. The germline V gene encodes CDR1 KGHDR and CDR2 SFDVKD. The CDR3 region has the DNA TGTGCCACCCGAGGACAGGGTACGGGCACTGAAGCTTTCTTT. Amino acids: CATRGQGTGTEAFF.

This chain links TRBV12-3 or TRBV12-4 with TRBJ1-5; 9 bases line up with TRBD1. J lost 0 bases, V lost 6 bases, and 3 bases had no gene match. CDR3 length: 15 residues. The CDR3 here is CASSLQGASNQPQHF. The CDR3 bases are TGTGCCAGCAGCCTACAGGGGGCTAGCAATCAGCCCCAGCATTTT.

The J gene is TRBJ1-1, the V gene TRBV6-5; 9 positions agree with TRBD1. V was clipped by 3 bases and J by 5 bases; unmatched bases: 7. CDR3 length: 15 residues. Germline CDR1 is MNHEY and CDR2 is SVGAGI. The CDR3 region has the DNA TGTGCCAGCAGTTATGGGGACAGGGCATATACTGAAGCTTTCTTT. Translation: CASSYGDRAYTEAFF.

The CDR3 loop is CASSFQGMGGYTF. CDR3 nucleotide sequence: TGTGCCAGCAGCTTCCAGGGGATGGGCGGCTACACCTTC. The V gene is TRBV7-2, the J gene TRBJ1-2, with D possibly TRBD1 on 6 matching bases. V gave up 3 bases and J gave up 8 bases, with 13 bases separating them. This CDR3 spans 13 amino acids. Looked up from germline, CDR1 is SGHTA and CDR2 is FQGNSA.

The V call is TRBV29-1, the J call TRBJ2-1; 8 bases align to TRBD1. The V and J ends lost 2 bases and 7 bases, in that order; junction bases with no gene match: 13. From germline, CDR1 is SQVTM and CDR2 ANQGSEA. The CDR3 length is 16 residues. The chain's CDR3 is CSVELVGQGADNEQFF. The CDR3, as DNA: TGCAGCGTTGAACTAGTAGGGCAGGGGGCTGATAATGAGCAGTTCTTC.

The J gene is TRBJ2-3, the V gene TRBV5-4; 7 bases agree with TRBD2. This CDR3 spans 13 amino acids. Trimming cost V 7 bases and J 1 base; bases outside gene matches: 3. Germline assignment: CDR1 SGHNT and CDR2 YYREEE (reference sequence). The CDR3 here is CASLAGGTDTQYF. CDR3 DNA: TGTGCCAGCTTGGCGGGGGGCACAGATACGCAGTATTTT.

This chain links TRBV5-1 with TRBJ2-7, with TRBD2 matching 8 bases. The CDR3 runs 18 residues. J was trimmed by 5 bases and V by 0 bases; bases with no gene match: 16. Germline lookup yields CDR1 SGHRS and CDR2 YFSETQ. The CDR3 DNA follows: TGCGCCAGCAGCTTGGCCCTCCGGACTAGCAGGAGACCCGACGAGCAGTACTTC. The encoded protein is CASSLALRTSRRPDEQYF.

This clonotype has only a few counts. The rearrangement links TRBV2 to TRBJ1-2; D remains ambiguous. The germline gives CDR1 SNHLY, CDR2 FYNNEI. The CDR3 consists of 12 residues. The CDR3 reads CGVRPGNYGYTF. CDR3 DNA: TGTGGGGTTCGGCCGGGGAACTATGGCTACACCTTC. The whole variable domain, remainder taken from reference TRBV2 and TRBJ1-2, is EPEVTQTPSHQVTQMGQEVILRCVPISNHLYFYWYRQILGQKVEFLVSFYNNEISEKSEIFDDQFSVERPDGSNFTLKIRSTKLEDSAMYFCGVRPGNYGYTFGSGTRLTVV.

The table lists this clonotype with a few counts. The rearrangement joins TRBV24-1 to TRBJ1-1, with 8 bases lining up with TRBD1. The germline CDR1 and CDR2 sequences are KGHDR and SFDVKD. CDR3 length: 16 residues. Trimming cost V 2 bases and J 0 bases; bases outside gene matches: 4. CDR3 DNA: TGTGCCACCAGTGATTCGACAGGGGCCATGAACACTGAAGCTTTCTTT. It encodes CATSDSTGAMNTEAFF.

This clonotype was counted a single time. This sequence joins TRBV18 and TRBJ1-1; TRBD1 might be the D (5 bases). Trimming removed 3 bases at V and 0 bases at J, with 11 bases between. This CDR3 region has 15 residues. CDR1 KGHSH and CDR2 LQKENI come from the germline V gene. DNA of the CDR3: TGTGCCAGCTCACCTGCCAGGGATATGAACACTGAAGCTTTCTTT. This translates into CASSPARDMNTEAFF. Variable domain in full (rest from reference TRBV18 and TRBJ1-1): NAGVMQNPRHLVRRRGQEARLRCSPMKGHSHVYWYRQLPEEGLKFMVYLQKENIIDESGMPKERFSAEFPKEGPSILRIQQVVRGDSAAYFCASSPARDMNTEAFFGQGTRLTVV.

The V call is TRBV11-2, the J call TRBJ1-1, with TRBD1 as a possible D gene (6 bases). V was trimmed by 5 bases and J by 7 bases, leaving 17 bases between them. Germline-derived CDR1 and CDR2 are SGHAT and FQNNGV. CDR3 size: 14 residues. The CDR3 nucleotides are TGTGCCAGCAGCCCCCGCGGGGGGCGCCTTGAAGCTTTCTTT. It is translated as CASSPRGGRLEAFF. Filled out from reference TRBV11-2 and TRBJ1-1, the complete variable domain reads EAGVAQSPRYKIIEKRQSVAFWCNPISGHATLYWYQQILGQGPKLLIQFQNNGVVDDSQLPKDRFSAERLKGVDSTLKIQPAKLEDSAVYLCASSPRGGRLEAFFGQGTRLTVV.

V and J are TRBV5-8 and TRBJ1-1; no definite D call. The CDR3 totals 14 residues. Germline CDR1 SGHTS, CDR2 YDEGEE. V was clipped by 4 bases and J by 10 bases, with 20 bases between them. The CDR3 sequence is CASSPKGSQIGAFF. The CDR3 bases are TGTGCCAGCAGCCCCAAGGGCTCCCAAATCGGAGCTTTCTTT. Drawing the rest from reference TRBV5-8 and TRBJ1-1, the complete variable domain is EAGVTQSPTHLIKTRGQQATLRCSPISGHTSVYWYQQALGLGLQFLLWYDEGEERNRGNFPPRFSGRQFPNYSSELNVNALELEDSALYLCASSPKGSQIGAFFGQGTRLTVV.

The rearrangement uses TRBV28 and TRBJ1-2; no reliable D call. CDR3 length: 17 residues. CDR1 is MDHEN and CDR2 is SYDVKM in the germline V gene. V was shortened by 3 bases and J by 3 bases, with 20 bases between the two germline ends. In DNA, the CDR3 is TGTGCCAGCAGTTTTGACGTCCGGGCCGGTCCATACTATGGCTACACCTTC. Amino acid sequence: CASSFDVRAGPYYGYTF.